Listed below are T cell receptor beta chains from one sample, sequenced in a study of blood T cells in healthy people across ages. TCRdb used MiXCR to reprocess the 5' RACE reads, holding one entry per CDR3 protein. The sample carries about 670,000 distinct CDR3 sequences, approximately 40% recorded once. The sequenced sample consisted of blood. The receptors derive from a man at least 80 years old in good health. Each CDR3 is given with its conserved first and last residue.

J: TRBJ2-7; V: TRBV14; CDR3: CASSQDRSLAGVSEQYF
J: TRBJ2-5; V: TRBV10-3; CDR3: CATSRDPQETQYF
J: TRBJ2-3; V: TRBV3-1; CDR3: CASSQGAAGVGPDTQYF
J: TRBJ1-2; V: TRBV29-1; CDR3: CSVAPQGGYGYTF
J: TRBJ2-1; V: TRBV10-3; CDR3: CAIKTREETYNEQFF
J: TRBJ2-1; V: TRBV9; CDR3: CASSPRTSGLQGDEQFF
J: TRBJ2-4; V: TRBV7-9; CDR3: CASSPRRSGGGNIQYF
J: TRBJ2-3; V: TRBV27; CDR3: CASSYRLWTDTQYF
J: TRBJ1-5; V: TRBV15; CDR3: CATSPLDRAGNQPQHF
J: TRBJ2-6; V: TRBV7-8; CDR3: CASSAYGTLRSGANVLTF
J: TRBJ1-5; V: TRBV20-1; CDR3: CSAREGTGSNQPQHF
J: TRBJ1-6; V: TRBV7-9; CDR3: CASAQGTSPLHF
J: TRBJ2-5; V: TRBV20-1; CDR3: CSVRLVGNEQYF
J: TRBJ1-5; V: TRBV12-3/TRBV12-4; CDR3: CASSFNRGSSQPQHF
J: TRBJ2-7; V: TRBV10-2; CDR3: CASREAGDTYEQYF
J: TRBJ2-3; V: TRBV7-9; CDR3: CASSPKGATDTQYF
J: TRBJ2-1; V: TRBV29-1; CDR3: CSVDLASQQFF
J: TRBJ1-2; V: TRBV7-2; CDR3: CASRPPGTGRGYTF
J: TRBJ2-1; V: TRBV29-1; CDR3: CSAAASSYNEQFF
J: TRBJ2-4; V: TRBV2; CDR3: CASSEGRGSDIQYF
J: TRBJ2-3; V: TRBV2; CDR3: CASSERGTRTDTQYF